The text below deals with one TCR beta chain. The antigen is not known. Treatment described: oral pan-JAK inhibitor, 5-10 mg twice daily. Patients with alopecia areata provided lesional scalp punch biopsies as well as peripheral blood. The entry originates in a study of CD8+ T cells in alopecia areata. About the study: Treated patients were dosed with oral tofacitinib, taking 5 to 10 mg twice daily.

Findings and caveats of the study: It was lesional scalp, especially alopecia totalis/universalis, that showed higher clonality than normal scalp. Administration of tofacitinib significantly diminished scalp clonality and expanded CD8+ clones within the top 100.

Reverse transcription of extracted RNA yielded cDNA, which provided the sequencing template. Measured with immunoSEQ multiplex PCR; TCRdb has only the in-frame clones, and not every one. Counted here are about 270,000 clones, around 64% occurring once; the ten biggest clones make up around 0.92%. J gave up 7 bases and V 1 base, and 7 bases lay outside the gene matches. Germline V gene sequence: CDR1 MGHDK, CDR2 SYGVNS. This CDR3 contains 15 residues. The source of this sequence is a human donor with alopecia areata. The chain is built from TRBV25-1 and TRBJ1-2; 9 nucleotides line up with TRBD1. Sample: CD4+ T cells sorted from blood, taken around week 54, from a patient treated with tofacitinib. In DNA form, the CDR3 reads TGTGCCAGCAGTGAATGGAAACAGGGGGCGTCTGGCTACACCTTC. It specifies CASSEWKQGASGYTF.